This record concerns one T cell receptor (beta chain) sequence. This CDR3 has 13 residues. V was cut by 1 base and J by 4 bases, with 8 bases left in between. The germline gives CDR1 GTSNPN, CDR2 SVGIG (reference sequence). This sample was taken from a study of blood T cells in healthy people across ages. Through a sample-barcoded 5' primer and a J-beta primer mix, a second PCR was run for roughly 6 to 11 cycles. TCRdb recomputed calls from the 5' RACE reads with MiXCR, one row per CDR3 protein. The sample includes over 950,000 distinct CDR3 sequences, around two fifths seen only once; the top ten take around 13%.

Sequencing was carried out using blood. This clonotype was obtained from a man between 18 and 29 years old in good health. The chain uses TRBV30 and TRBJ1-5; no definite D call. The CDR3 nucleotides read TGTGCCTGGAGTGCCGGATTAAATCAGCCCCAGCATTTT. Protein: CAWSAGLNQPQHF.